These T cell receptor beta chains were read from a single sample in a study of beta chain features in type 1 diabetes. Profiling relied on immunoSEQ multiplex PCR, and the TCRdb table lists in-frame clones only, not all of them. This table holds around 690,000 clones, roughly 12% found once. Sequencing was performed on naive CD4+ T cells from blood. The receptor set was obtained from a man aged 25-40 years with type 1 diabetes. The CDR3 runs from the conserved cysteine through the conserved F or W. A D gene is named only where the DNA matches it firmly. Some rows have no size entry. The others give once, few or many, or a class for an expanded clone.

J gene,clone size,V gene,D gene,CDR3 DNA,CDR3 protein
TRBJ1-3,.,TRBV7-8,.,TGTGCCAGCAGCTTAGACAGGGTCGGAAACACCATATATTTT,CASSLDRVGNTIYF
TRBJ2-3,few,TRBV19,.,TGTGCCAGTCTCGCCCGAGGGGCAGCGGGCACAGATACGCAGTATTTT,CASLARGAAGTDTQYF
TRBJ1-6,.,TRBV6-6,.,TGTGCCAGCAGTTACTTCAGGGAGGAGTCACCCCTCCACTTT,CASSYFREESPLHF
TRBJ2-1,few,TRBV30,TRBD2,TGTGCCTGGAGTGTACAGGGACTAGCAGGCAATGAGCAGTTCTTC,CAWSVQGLAGNEQFF
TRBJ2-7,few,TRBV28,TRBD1,TGTGCCAGCAACCCCCTGGGACAGGGAGTAAACGAGCAGTACTTC,CASNPLGQGVNEQYF
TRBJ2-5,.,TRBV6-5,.,TGTGCCAGCAGTTACGGAGCCCAGATAGGAGAGACCCAGTACTTC,CASSYGAQIGETQYF
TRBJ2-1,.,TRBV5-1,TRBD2,TGCGCCAGCAGCCCATTAGCGGGGAGCTCCTACAATGAGCAGTTCTTC,CASSPLAGSSYNEQFF
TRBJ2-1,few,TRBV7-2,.,TGTGCCAGCAGCCCAGACGGGACAACGGGTAACAATGAGCAGTTCTTC,CASSPDGTTGNNEQFF
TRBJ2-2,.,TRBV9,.,TGTGCCAGCAGCGTACGGGGAACCGGGGAGCTGTTTTTT,CASSVRGTGELFF
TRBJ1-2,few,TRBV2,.,TGTGCCAGCAGCCTTGGAGACAGTGTCTTGGGCGGCTACACCTTC,CASSLGDSVLGGYTF
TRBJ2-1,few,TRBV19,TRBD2,TGTGCCAGTAGTGCGGGACTAGCGGGGGGAGAGCAGTTCTTC,CASSAGLAGGEQFF
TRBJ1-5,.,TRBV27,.,TGTGCCAGCAGTTCCATAGATGGATTCCCCAATCAGCCCCAGCATTTT,CASSSIDGFPNQPQHF
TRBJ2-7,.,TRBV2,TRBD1,TGTGCCAGCAACAGGGGTACCTACGAGCAGTACTTC,CASNRGTYEQYF
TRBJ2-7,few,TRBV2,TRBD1,TGTGCCAGCAGCGTGGACAGGGGGCCTATCTACGAGCAGTACTTC,CASSVDRGPIYEQYF
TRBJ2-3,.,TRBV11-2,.,TGTGCCAGCAGGGACGTCCCTAGCACAGATACGCAGTATTTT,CASRDVPSTDTQYF
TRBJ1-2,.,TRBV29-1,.,TGCAGCGTTGAAAGGGCCTCCTCACATGGCTACACCTTC,CSVERASSHGYTF
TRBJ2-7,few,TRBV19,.,TGTGCCAGTAGTGGACTCCTAGGCGAGCAGTACTTC,CASSGLLGEQYF
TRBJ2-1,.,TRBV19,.,TGTGCCAGTAGCCCCTGGGGGGGCAGTGGGAACAATGAGCAGTTCTTC,CASSPWGGSGNNEQFF
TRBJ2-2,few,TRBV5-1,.,TGCGCCAGCAGCCAATATGGGCATACTAACACCGGGGAGCTGTTTTTT,CASSQYGHTNTGELFF
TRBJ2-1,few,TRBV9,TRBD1,TGTGCCAGCAGCGTCTGGGACAGGAACTACAATGAGCAGTTCTTC,CASSVWDRNYNEQFF
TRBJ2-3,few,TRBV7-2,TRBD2,TGTGCCAGCAGCTTGGGACTAGCGGACACAGATACGCAGTATTTT,CASSLGLADTDTQYF
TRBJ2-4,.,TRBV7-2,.,TGTGCCAGCAGCTTAGCTAGTGTCAACATTCAGTACTTC,CASSLASVNIQYF
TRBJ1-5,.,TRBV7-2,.,TGTGCCAGCAGCTTAGGGGACCCTAATCAGCCCCAGCATTTT,CASSLGDPNQPQHF
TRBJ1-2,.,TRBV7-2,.,TGTGCCAGCAGCTCCGACCTAGCTAACTATGGCTACACCTTC,CASSSDLANYGYTF
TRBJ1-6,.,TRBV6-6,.,TGTGCCAGCAGTTACTCAGAGGATCTCTATAATTCACCCCTCCACTTT,CASSYSEDLYNSPLHF
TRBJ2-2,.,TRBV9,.,TGTGCCAGCAGCGTAGGGCAGCACACCGGGGAGCTGTTTTTT,CASSVGQHTGELFF
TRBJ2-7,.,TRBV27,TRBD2,TGTGCCAGCAGTTCAGCCGGACTAGCGTACGAGCAGTACTTC,CASSSAGLAYEQYF